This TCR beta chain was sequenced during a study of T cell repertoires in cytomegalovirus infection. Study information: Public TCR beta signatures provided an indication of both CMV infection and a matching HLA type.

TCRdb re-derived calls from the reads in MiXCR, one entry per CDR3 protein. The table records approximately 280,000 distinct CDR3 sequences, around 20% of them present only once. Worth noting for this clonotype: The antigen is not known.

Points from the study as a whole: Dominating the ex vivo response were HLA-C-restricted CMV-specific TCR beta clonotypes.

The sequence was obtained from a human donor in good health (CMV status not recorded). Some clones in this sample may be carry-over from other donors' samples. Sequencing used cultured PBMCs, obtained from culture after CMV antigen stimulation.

The CDR3 DNA reads as TGTGCCAGCAAATTAAACCGGATTAGCGCGTTCGTCCAAGAGACCCAGTACTTC. Translating gives CASKLNRISAFVQETQYF. The gene calls are TRBV7-6 and TRBJ2-5; D is possibly TRBD2 (5 bases). From germline, CDR1 is SGHVS and CDR2 FNYEAQ. Trimming left V 7 bases short and J 1 base short, with 25 bases between. CDR3 length equals 18 residues.